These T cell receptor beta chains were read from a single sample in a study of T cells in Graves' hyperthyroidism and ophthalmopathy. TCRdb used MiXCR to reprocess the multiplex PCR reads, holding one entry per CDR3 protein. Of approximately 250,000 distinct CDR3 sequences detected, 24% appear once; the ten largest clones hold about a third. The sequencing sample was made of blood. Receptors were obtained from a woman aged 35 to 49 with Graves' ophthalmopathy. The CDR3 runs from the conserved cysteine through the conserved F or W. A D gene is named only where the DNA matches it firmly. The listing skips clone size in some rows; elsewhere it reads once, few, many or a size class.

CDR3 protein: CSAIVSVNQETQYF
CDR3 DNA: TGCAGTGCTATAGTTAGCGTAAATCAAGAGACCCAGTACTTC
V gene: TRBV20-1
J gene: TRBJ2-5
clone size: many
D gene: -

CDR3 protein: CAISEFPGLGEQYF
CDR3 DNA: TGTGCCATCAGTGAGTTCCCGGGTCTCGGCGAGCAGTACTTC
V gene: TRBV10-3
J gene: TRBJ2-7
clone size: -
D gene: -

CDR3 protein: CASSRLAGDYRFYEQYF
CDR3 DNA: TGCGCCAGCAGCCGACTAGCGGGAGACTACCGGTTTTACGAGCAGTACTTC
V gene: TRBV5-1
J gene: TRBJ2-7
clone size: many
D gene: TRBD2

CDR3 protein: CASSEQGAHYGYTF
CDR3 DNA: TGTGCCAGCAGTGAACAGGGGGCTCACTATGGCTACACCTTC
V gene: TRBV12-3/TRBV12-4
J gene: TRBJ1-2
clone size: many
D gene: TRBD1

CDR3 protein: CASKNKGGQGSQPQHF
CDR3 DNA: TGTGCCAGCAAGAACAAGGGGGGACAGGGGTCCCAGCCCCAGCATTTT
V gene: TRBV2
J gene: TRBJ1-5
clone size: many
D gene: TRBD1

CDR3 protein: CASSLDGTRGHEQYF
CDR3 DNA: TGTGCCAGCAGCTTAGATGGGACTAGGGGTCACGAGCAGTACTTC
V gene: TRBV11-2
J gene: TRBJ2-7
clone size: -
D gene: TRBD2

CDR3 protein: CASGTLAGVDGELFF
CDR3 DNA: TGTGCCAGCGGGACACTAGCGGGAGTTGACGGGGAGCTGTTTTTT
V gene: TRBV25-1
J gene: TRBJ2-2
clone size: many
D gene: TRBD2

CDR3 protein: CASSLDRTGSGYGYTF
CDR3 DNA: TGTGCCAGCAGTTTAGACAGGACAGGGTCTGGCTATGGCTACACCTTC
V gene: TRBV28
J gene: TRBJ1-2
clone size: many
D gene: TRBD1

CDR3 protein: CASSESDRNTEASF
CDR3 DNA: TGTGCCAGCAGTGAATCGGACAGGAACACTGAAGCTTCCTTT
V gene: TRBV6-1
J gene: TRBJ1-1
clone size: -
D gene: TRBD1

CDR3 protein: CASSYSGTLGETQYF
CDR3 DNA: TGTGCCAGCAGTTACTCCGGGACTCTTGGGGAGACCCAGTACTTC
V gene: TRBV6-5
J gene: TRBJ2-5
clone size: many
D gene: -

CDR3 protein: CASSQGHGVYEQYF
CDR3 DNA: TGCGCCAGCAGCCAAGGTCACGGGGTCTACGAGCAGTACTTC
V gene: TRBV4-1
J gene: TRBJ2-7
clone size: many
D gene: -

CDR3 protein: CAWGQGALEQYF
CDR3 DNA: TGTGCCTGGGGACAGGGGGCCCTCGAGCAGTACTTC
V gene: TRBV30
J gene: TRBJ2-7
clone size: many
D gene: TRBD1

CDR3 protein: CASSSRKRVWAQYF
CDR3 DNA: TGTGCCAGCAGTTCCCGGAAGCGGGTTTGGGCCCAGTACTTC
V gene: TRBV28
J gene: TRBJ2-5
clone size: many
D gene: -

CDR3 protein: CASSQGAGGSYEQYF
CDR3 DNA: TGCGCCAGCAGCCAAGGTGCAGGGGGCTCCTACGAGCAGTACTTC
V gene: TRBV4-1
J gene: TRBJ2-7
clone size: many
D gene: TRBD1

CDR3 protein: CASTILGRSAYGYTF
CDR3 DNA: TGTGCCAGCACTATACTAGGACGCTCGGCCTATGGCTACACCTTC
V gene: TRBV6-5
J gene: TRBJ1-2
clone size: many
D gene: -

CDR3 protein: CASTDYQTGVYEQYF
CDR3 DNA: TGTGCCAGCACAGATTACCAGACAGGGGTGTACGAGCAGTACTTC
V gene: TRBV28
J gene: TRBJ2-7
clone size: once
D gene: TRBD1

CDR3 protein: CASSHLVAGQTGELFF
CDR3 DNA: TGTGCCAGTAGCCATCTCGTAGCAGGGCAGACCGGGGAGCTGTTTTTT
V gene: TRBV19
J gene: TRBJ2-2
clone size: few
D gene: -

CDR3 protein: CSAQGPGIEAFF
CDR3 DNA: TGCAGCGCCCAAGGTCCAGGGATTGAAGCTTTCTTT
V gene: TRBV29-1
J gene: TRBJ1-1
clone size: many
D gene: -

CDR3 protein: CASSFFVGTVSYEQYF
CDR3 DNA: TGCGCCAGCAGCTTCTTTGTCGGGACAGTCTCCTACGAGCAGTACTTC
V gene: TRBV5-1
J gene: TRBJ2-7
clone size: many
D gene: TRBD1

CDR3 protein: CASSSGTSKNIQYF
CDR3 DNA: TGTGCCAGCAGCTCCGGGACCAGCAAAAACATTCAGTACTTC
V gene: TRBV7-3
J gene: TRBJ2-4
clone size: -
D gene: -

CDR3 protein: CASSQEGQELRLGNIQYF
CDR3 DNA: TGCGCCAGCAGCCAAGAGGGGCAGGAACTTAGGTTGGGAAACATTCAGTACTTC
V gene: TRBV4-1
J gene: TRBJ2-4
clone size: many
D gene: -

CDR3 protein: CASSLGDSISGNTIYF
CDR3 DNA: TGTGCCAGCAGCCTGGGGGACAGCATCTCTGGAAACACCATATATTTT
V gene: TRBV11-2
J gene: TRBJ1-3
clone size: many
D gene: TRBD1

CDR3 protein: CASSRGGSGQETQYF
CDR3 DNA: TGTGCCAGCAGCCGAGGGGGAAGCGGGCAAGAGACCCAGTACTTC
V gene: TRBV7-2
J gene: TRBJ2-5
clone size: -
D gene: -

CDR3 protein: CASSLSWDSSYNSPLHF
CDR3 DNA: TGTGCCAGCAGTTTAAGTTGGGATAGCTCCTATAATTCACCCCTCCACTTT
V gene: TRBV27
J gene: TRBJ1-6
clone size: many
D gene: -

CDR3 protein: CASSLGMGRERGETQYF
CDR3 DNA: TGTGCCAGCAGTTTAGGTATGGGGCGGGAAAGAGGGGAGACTCAGTACTTC
V gene: TRBV12-3/TRBV12-4
J gene: TRBJ2-5
clone size: few
D gene: -

CDR3 protein: CASSFGQGITEAFF
CDR3 DNA: TGTGCCAGCAGCTTCGGACAGGGTATCACTGAAGCTTTCTTT
V gene: TRBV3-1
J gene: TRBJ1-1
clone size: many
D gene: TRBD1

CDR3 protein: CASSSHRGSVNTEAFF
CDR3 DNA: TGTGCCAGCAGTTCCCACAGGGGATCGGTGAACACTGAAGCTTTCTTT
V gene: TRBV28
J gene: TRBJ1-1
clone size: many
D gene: TRBD1

CDR3 protein: CSARAPGLHLYEQYF
CDR3 DNA: TGCAGTGCTAGAGCTCCGGGACTACACCTCTACGAGCAGTACTTC
V gene: TRBV20-1
J gene: TRBJ2-7
clone size: many
D gene: TRBD2

CDR3 protein: CATSRGQGYYTF
CDR3 DNA: TGTGCCACCAGCAGAGGACAGGGGTACTACACCTTC
V gene: TRBV15
J gene: TRBJ1-2
clone size: many
D gene: TRBD1

CDR3 protein: CAWSPGWAGGGTDTQYF
CDR3 DNA: TGTGCCTGGAGCCCTGGATGGGCGGGAGGGGGCACAGATACGCAGTATTTT
V gene: TRBV30
J gene: TRBJ2-3
clone size: many
D gene: TRBD2

CDR3 protein: CSARKDWDRRQETQYF
CDR3 DNA: TGCAGTGCTAGAAAAGATTGGGACAGGCGGCAAGAGACCCAGTACTTC
V gene: TRBV20-1
J gene: TRBJ2-5
clone size: many
D gene: TRBD1

CDR3 protein: CASRPTRGSNEKLFF
CDR3 DNA: TGTGCCAGCAGACCCACACGGGGCTCAAATGAAAAACTGTTTTTT
V gene: TRBV6-1
J gene: TRBJ1-4
clone size: many
D gene: -

CDR3 protein: CASSSAPGTGIYEQYF
CDR3 DNA: TGTGCCAGCAGCTCCGCCCCCGGGACAGGGATCTACGAGCAGTACTTC
V gene: TRBV6-1
J gene: TRBJ2-7
clone size: many
D gene: TRBD1

CDR3 protein: CASSVLGANYGYTF
CDR3 DNA: TGTGCCAGCAGTGTTCTGGGAGCTAACTATGGCTACACCTTC
V gene: TRBV6-1
J gene: TRBJ1-2
clone size: many
D gene: -

CDR3 protein: CASSTLVGGGEQYF
CDR3 DNA: TGTGCCAGCAGTACGCTCGTGGGAGGGGGCGAGCAGTACTTC
V gene: TRBV7-2
J gene: TRBJ2-7
clone size: many
D gene: -

CDR3 protein: CASRDSNSYEQYF
CDR3 DNA: TGTGCCAGCAGGGACAGTAACTCCTACGAGCAGTACTTC
V gene: TRBV24-1
J gene: TRBJ2-7
clone size: -
D gene: TRBD1

CDR3 protein: CATSDLTSVGQLQETQYF
CDR3 DNA: TGTGCCACCAGTGATTTGACCTCCGTCGGACAGCTCCAAGAGACCCAGTACTTC
V gene: TRBV24-1
J gene: TRBJ2-5
clone size: many
D gene: -